Presented here are 21 T cell receptor beta chains from one specimen sequenced in a study of T cells in Graves' hyperthyroidism and ophthalmopathy. There were TCR beta CDR3 regions amplified from RNA transcripts. Carried out on the TCR CDR3, a first-round RT-PCR used the HTBI primer set. TCRdb itself ran the multiplex PCR reads through MiXCR, one entry per CDR3 protein. The data contain hundreds of thousands of distinct CDR3 sequences, around 16% of them singletons. Material: blood. The receptors here all came from a woman in her forties with Graves' ophthalmopathy.

This clonotype was recorded many times. The chain couples TRBV11-2 to TRBJ2-5, with a weak D call TRBD2 (5 bases). The CDR3 runs 17 residues. Looked up from germline, CDR1 is SGHAT and CDR2 is FQNNGV. Trimming stripped 0 bases from V and 2 bases from J, with 16 bases between. In DNA, the CDR3 is TGTGCCAGCAGCTTAGAGGCGGTCGGACGGACTCAAGAGACCCAGTACTTC. It encodes CASSLEAVGRTQETQYF.

The V gene is TRBV6-9, the J gene TRBJ1-6; 7 positions agree with TRBD1. The CDR3 totals 15 residues. Germline V gene sequence: CDR1 MNHGY, CDR2 SVAAGI. Trimming at V came to 6 bases and at J to 7 bases, leaving 9 bases not matched to a gene. The CDR3: CASRLPGQINSPLHF. The CDR3, as DNA: TGTGCCAGCAGATTACCGGGACAGATAAATTCACCCCTCCACTTT.

The table lists this clonotype with a few counts. CDR3 sequence (DNA): TGCAGTGCTAGAGATGCAGGGGAGCGCAATCAGCCCCAGCATTTT. The encoded protein is CSARDAGERNQPQHF. The J gene is TRBJ1-5, the V gene TRBV20-1; possibly TRBD1 for D (6 bases). Trimming removed 0 bases at V and 2 bases at J, with 11 bases between. The germline V gene encodes CDR1 DFQATT and CDR2 SNEGSKA (reference sequence). The CDR3 totals 15 residues.

V is TRBV11-2 and J is TRBJ2-7; 12 bases are a match to TRBD2. With V trimmed by 7 bases and J by 2 bases, 9 bases remained unmatched. The CDR3 extends over 16 amino acids. Germline lookup yields CDR1 SGHAT and CDR2 FQNNGV. The CDR3 coding sequence is TGTGCCAGCACCGCTCGGACTAGCGGGAACCCCTACGAGCAGTACTTC. Its translation: CASTARTSGNPYEQYF.

The V and J genes are TRBV5-1 and TRBJ1-1, with D perhaps matching TRBD1 (5 bases). Germline assignment: CDR1 SGHRS and CDR2 YFSETQ. V lost 2 bases to trimming and J lost 5 bases, with 13 bases between them. The CDR3 loop spans 14 amino acids. CDR3 sequence reads: CASSFGGLETEAFF. The CDR3 nucleotides read TGCGCCAGCAGCTTTGGGGGGTTGGAGACTGAAGCTTTCTTT.

This clonotype was seen many times. This chain joins TRBV7-8 and TRBJ1-3; tentatively, D is TRBD1 (5 bases). The CDR3 covers 16 residues. Germline CDR1 reads SGHVS; CDR2 reads FQNEAQ. Trimming removed 1 base at V and 4 bases at J, with 14 bases between. DNA of the CDR3: TGTGCCAGCAGCTTAGAGGCAGGGACCTCGGGAAACACCATATATTTT. Protein: CASSLEAGTSGNTIYF.

A few counts support this clonotype. This may arise from a read error, as a much more abundant clone is one base away. The chain joins TRBV2 to TRBJ2-7; weak D call: TRBD1 (6 bases). The J call could be wrong; TRBJ2-1 is a better fit for the DNA end. The CDR3 spans 14 residues. Germline V gene lookup returns CDR1 SNHLY and CDR2 FYNNEI. The DNA for the CDR3 is TGTGCCAGCAGTTTGCCAGGGGTGTCCTACGAGCAGTTCTTC. Translation: CASSLPGVSYEQFF.

The table lists this clonotype with many counts. The chain carries TRBV7-2 and TRBJ2-5, with 13 positions matching TRBD2. Germline-derived CDR1 and CDR2 are SGHTA and FQGNSA. The CDR3 length is 16 residues. V shed 3 bases, J shed 4 bases, and the junction held 5 bases outside the gene matches. The DNA of the CDR3 is TGTGCCAGCAGCTTGACTAGCGGGGGGAACGGAGAGACCCAGTACTTC. Its protein is CASSLTSGGNGETQYF.

This clonotype has just a few counts. This chain joins TRBV5-1 and TRBJ2-1; TRBD2 matches 8 bases. The CDR3 loop spans 18 amino acids. CDR1 is SGHRS, CDR2 YFSETQ, per germline. V trimming: 1 base; J trimming: 1 base; junction bases outside the gene matches: 10. CDR3 loop: CASSLFSSGSLSYNEQFF. For the CDR3, the DNA is TGCGCCAGCAGCTTGTTTTCTAGCGGGTCCTTATCCTACAATGAGCAGTTCTTC.

This clonotype was picked up a small number of times. The genes are TRBV10-2 and TRBJ2-5, with D perhaps TRBD1 or TRBD2 (6 bases each). The CDR3 spans 16 residues. V lost 2 bases and J 5 bases, leaving 18 bases between the germline ends. Germline CDR1 reads WSHSY; CDR2 reads SAAADI. The CDR3 is CASSEAGDGRRETQYF. In nucleotides, the CDR3 is TGCGCCAGCAGTGAGGCAGGGGATGGGAGGAGGGAGACCCAGTACTTC.

This clonotype was counted at least ten times. This sequence joins TRBV5-1 and TRBJ1-6; TRBD1 aligns across 9 bases. This CDR3 is 17 amino acids long. The V segment lost 0 bases and the J segment 9 bases; nucleotides outside the gene matches: 10. The V gene's germline CDR1 is SGHRS and CDR2 YFSETQ. The CDR3 protein is CASSLARGGQGVSPLHF. CDR3 DNA: TGCGCCAGCAGCTTGGCGCGGGGGGGACAGGGAGTTTCACCCCTCCACTTT.

This clonotype was counted ten times or more. This rearrangement joins TRBV20-1 to TRBJ2-1; D gene ambiguous. Per the germline V gene, CDR1 is DFQATT and CDR2 is SNEGSKA (reference sequence). V dropped 1 base and J dropped 2 bases, with 6 bases sitting between them. The CDR3 length is 13 residues. CDR3 in DNA: TGCAGTGCTAGAGGTACAGCCTACAATGAGCAGTTCTTC. Amino acids: CSARGTAYNEQFF.

This clonotype was found a few times. One end of the junction varies from germline; a read error may be responsible. The V gene is TRBV7-7, the J gene TRBJ2-1, with D perhaps TRBD2 (6 bases). The germline V gene encodes CDR1 SSHAT and CDR2 FNYEAQ (reference sequence). CDR3 length: 15 residues. Here the CDR3 DNA reads TGTGCTAGCAGCCAGGACTATTATTCCTACAATGAGCAGTTCTTC. Protein sequence: CASSQDYYSYNEQFF.

This clonotype has a count of ten or more. The chain uses TRBV30 and TRBJ2-3; TRBD1 aligns across 8 bases. Germline assignment: CDR1 GTSNPN and CDR2 SVGIG (reference sequence). This CDR3 is built from 12 residues. V was clipped by 2 bases and J by 9 bases; unmatched bases: 4. Here the CDR3 DNA reads TGTGCCTGGAGTCCCGGACAGGGAACGCAGTATTTT. Translated: CAWSPGQGTQYF.

The table lists this clonotype with a few counts. The chain is built from TRBV25-1 and TRBJ2-2, with D uncertain. Germline loops: CDR1 MGHDK, CDR2 SYGVNS. This CDR3 spans 11 amino acids. Trimming took 9 bases from V and 4 from J, leaving 6 bases between them. CDR3 sequence reads: CASRVTGELFF. The CDR3, as DNA: TGTGCCAGTCGAGTCACCGGGGAGCTGTTTTTT.

This clonotype was detected only a few times. V is TRBV10-3 and J is TRBJ2-1; 7 nucleotides agree with TRBD2. The length of the CDR3 is 15 residues. The J segment lost 6 bases and the V segment lost 4 bases, leaving 9 bases of the junction unmatched. Germline V gene lookup returns CDR1 ENHRY and CDR2 SYGVKD. CDR3 residues: CAISAPGGRANEQFF. CDR3 coding DNA: TGTGCCATCAGTGCGCCCGGGGGGAGGGCCAATGAGCAGTTCTTC.

The chain is built from TRBV5-1 and TRBJ2-1, with 9 positions matching TRBD2. CDR3 size: 14 residues. Per germline, CDR1 SGHRS and CDR2 YFSETQ. Trimming at V came to 4 bases and at J to 10 bases, leaving 9 bases not matched to a gene. Here the CDR3 reads CASSRGGGDQEQFF. CDR3 in DNA: TGCGCCAGCAGCCGCGGCGGGGGGGATCAAGAGCAGTTCTTC.

This clonotype was detected many times. The J gene is TRBJ1-5, the V gene TRBV24-1; D ambiguous. Per germline, CDR1 KGHDR and CDR2 SFDVKD. V gave up 7 bases and J gave up 1 base, with 22 bases separating them. This CDR3 is 18 amino acids long. CDR3: CATSASGSGPLSNQPQHF. CDR3 bases: TGTGCCACCAGCGCAAGTGGGTCAGGACCGCTGAGCAATCAGCCCCAGCATTTT.

This chain joins TRBV6-5 and TRBJ2-3; D uncertain. The CDR3 is 13 residues long. With 4 bases removed from V and 4 bases from J, the gap between germline ends came to 9 bases. CDR1 MNHEY and CDR2 SVGAGI come from the germline V gene. CDR3 in DNA: TGTGCCAGCAGTTCCGTCTTGTCAGATACGCAGTATTTT. Protein: CASSSVLSDTQYF.

The chain combines TRBV7-2 with TRBJ2-2; D might be TRBD1 or TRBD2, each matching 6 bases. Germline V lookup: CDR1 SGHTA, CDR2 FQGNSA. V was cut by 2 bases and J by 5 bases, with 15 bases left in between. This CDR3 spans 16 amino acids. The CDR3: CASSLRRGWGTGELFF. CDR3 DNA: TGTGCCAGCAGCTTACGGAGGGGGTGGGGGACCGGGGAGCTGTTTTTT.

This clonotype has only a few counts. The chain links TRBV10-2 to TRBJ2-6; tentatively, D is TRBD1 (5 bases). Germline loops: CDR1 WSHSY, CDR2 SAAADI. Trimming left V 4 bases short and J 2 bases short, with 12 bases between. This CDR3 region has 16 residues. CDR3 sequence: CASSGQGSTGANVLTF. In DNA, the CDR3 is TGCGCCAGCAGTGGGCAGGGATCTACTGGGGCCAACGTCCTGACTTTC.